Following are 14 T cell receptor beta chains from one sample sequenced in a study of blood T cell repertoires in COVID-19. Sequenced by immunoSEQ multiplex PCR; TCRdb stores in-frame clones only, minus some. Among roughly 260,000 clones listed, roughly 90% were seen once. Sequenced input: peripheral blood. These receptors all come from a woman aged 25 to 39 with COVID-19, enrolled during active disease.

V gene TRBV28 combines with J gene TRBJ1-6; 8 positions match TRBD1. The CDR3 contains 13 residues. With 7 bases clipped from V and 10 bases from J, the junction kept 6 bases outside the gene matches. The germline V gene has CDR1 MDHEN and CDR2 SYDVKM. CDR3 nucleotides: TGTGCCAGCATTCGACAGGGGAGCTCACCCCTCCACTTT. Translation: CASIRQGSSPLHF.

The chain couples TRBV19 to TRBJ2-7; tentatively, D is TRBD1 (5 bases). Deletions cut 3 bases from V and 2 bases from J, with 11 bases between. The length of the CDR3 is 14 residues. The germline CDR1 and CDR2 sequences are LNHDA and SQIVND (reference sequence). The CDR3 sequence: CASSITDITYEQYF. CDR3 sequence (DNA): TGTGCCAGTAGTATCACGGACATCACCTACGAGCAGTACTTC.

The chain combines TRBV6-2 or TRBV6-3 with TRBJ1-2, with 8 bases fitting TRBD1. Unmatched junction bases numbered 5, after V lost 5 bases and J lost 6 bases. The CDR3 extends over 13 amino acids. Germline values: CDR1 MNHEY, CDR2 SVGEGT. The CDR3 protein is CASSRQGLDGYTF. DNA for the CDR3: TGTGCCAGCAGTCGACAGGGGTTGGATGGCTACACCTTC.

As regards this clone: The identical CDR3 is also encoded by other nucleotide sequences in the sample. The CDR3 protein is CASSVQGGTEAFF. CDR3 sequence (DNA): TGTGCCAGCAGCGTACAGGGTGGCACTGAAGCTTTCTTT. The chain recombines TRBV9 with TRBJ1-1; a possible D gene is TRBD1 (5 bases). Germline loops: CDR1 SGDLS, CDR2 YYNGEE. The CDR3 has 13 residues. Deletions cut 1 base from V and 4 bases from J, with 8 bases between. The whole variable domain, remainder taken from reference TRBV9 and TRBJ1-1, is DSGVTQTPKHLITATGQRVTLRCSPRSGDLSVYWYQQSLDQGLQFLIQYYNGEERAKGNILERFSAQQFPDLHSELNLSSLELGDSALYFCASSVQGGTEAFFGQGTRLTVV.

The gene calls are TRBV30 and TRBJ1-6; no clear D. V lost 2 bases, J lost 15 bases, and 8 bases lay in between. The germline V gene has CDR1 GTSNPN and CDR2 SVGIG (reference sequence). The CDR3 sequence is 10 residues long. The CDR3: CAWSSGLLHF. DNA for the CDR3: TGTGCCTGGAGTTCTGGGCTCCTCCACTTT. The full variable domain, with the rest looked up from reference TRBV30 and TRBJ1-6, is SQTIHQWPATLVQPVGSPLSLECTVEGTSNPNLYWYRQAAGRGLQLLFYSVGIGQISSEVPQNLSASRPQDRQFILSSKKLLLSDSGFYLCAWSSGLLHFGNGTRLTVT.

The chain combines TRBV6-5 with TRBJ2-2; 8 positions agree with TRBD2. The V gene's germline CDR1 is MNHEY and CDR2 SVGAGI. The V and J ends lost 2 bases and 5 bases, in that order; junction bases with no gene match: 1. The CDR3 is made up of 14 amino acids. The CDR3 sequence is CASSYRGGTGELFF. The CDR3, as DNA: TGTGCCAGCAGTTACCGGGGGGGAACCGGGGAGCTGTTTTTT.

V is TRBV28 and J is TRBJ1-6; D is unresolved. Deletions cut 6 bases from V and 2 bases from J, with 8 bases between. This CDR3 has 14 residues. The germline CDR1 and CDR2 sequences are MDHEN and SYDVKM. CDR3 nucleotides: TGTGCCAGCAGCCTCCTAGCCTATAATTCACCCCTCCACTTT. Amino acid sequence: CASSLLAYNSPLHF.

This clone was picked up a small number of times. V gene TRBV6-5 combines with J gene TRBJ1-1; the match to TRBD1 covers 8 bases. Trimming removed 6 bases from V and 1 base from J; junction bases left unmatched: 4. The CDR3 contains 14 residues. CDR1 and CDR2 (germline): MNHEY, SVGAGI. The CDR3 coding sequence is TGTGCCAGCAGCTCAGGGGGCGCGAACACTGAAGCTTTCTTT. As protein: CASSSGGANTEAFF.

The chain recombines TRBV6-6 with TRBJ1-1; D uncertain. CDR1 and CDR2 (germline): MNHNY, SVGAGI (reference sequence). The V gene lost 5 bases and the J gene lost 6 bases, with 10 bases spanning the gap. This CDR3 region has 12 residues. This CDR3 is CASSHLASEAFF. The CDR3 DNA follows: TGTGCCAGCAGTCACCTGGCATCTGAAGCTTTCTTT.

This clone has only one observation. The chain recombines TRBV27 with TRBJ2-1, with D possibly matching TRBD1 (5 bases). The CDR3 has 16 residues. The V gene's germline CDR1 is MNHEY and CDR2 SMNVEV (reference sequence). V was pared by 2 bases and J by 1 base, with 12 bases between. The CDR3: CASSLRAGPSYNEQFF. Here the CDR3 DNA reads TGTGCCAGCAGTTTAAGGGCAGGGCCGTCCTACAATGAGCAGTTCTTC.

J is TRBJ1-5 and V is TRBV7-2, with TRBD1 as a possible D gene (5 bases). V was clipped by 2 bases and J by 0 bases, with 11 bases between them. The CDR3 runs 16 residues. Germline values: CDR1 SGHTA, CDR2 FQGNSA. In DNA, the CDR3 is TGTGCCAGCAGCTTACAGACAGCGTATAGCAATCAGCCCCAGCATTTT. Translated: CASSLQTAYSNQPQHF.

This chain uses TRBV9 with TRBJ2-2; no definite D call. CDR3 length: 16 amino acids. V shed 0 bases and J shed 6 bases, with 15 bases lying between them. From germline, CDR1 is SGDLS and CDR2 YYNGEE. Here the CDR3 reads CASSVGALGVAGELFF. CDR3 DNA sequence: TGTGCCAGCAGCGTAGGGGCGTTGGGTGTGGCCGGGGAGCTGTTTTTT.

The chain is built from TRBV28 and TRBJ2-2, with D possibly TRBD1 on 6 matching bases. Germline CDR1 reads MDHEN; CDR2 reads SYDVKM. The CDR3 is 14 amino acids. Trimming left V 7 bases short and J 5 bases short, with 14 bases between. The chain's CDR3 is CASMPGARTGELFF. The CDR3 DNA reads as TGTGCCAGCATGCCAGGGGCGAGAACCGGGGAGCTGTTTTTT.

The genes are TRBV18 and TRBJ1-5, with D unresolved. This CDR3 has 12 residues. The ends were cut back, 5 bases at V and 9 bases at J, with 11 bases in the middle. Germline V lookup: CDR1 KGHSH, CDR2 LQKENI. The CDR3 region is CASSVKDLPQHF. In DNA form, the CDR3 reads TGTGCCAGCTCAGTGAAAGACTTGCCCCAGCATTTT.